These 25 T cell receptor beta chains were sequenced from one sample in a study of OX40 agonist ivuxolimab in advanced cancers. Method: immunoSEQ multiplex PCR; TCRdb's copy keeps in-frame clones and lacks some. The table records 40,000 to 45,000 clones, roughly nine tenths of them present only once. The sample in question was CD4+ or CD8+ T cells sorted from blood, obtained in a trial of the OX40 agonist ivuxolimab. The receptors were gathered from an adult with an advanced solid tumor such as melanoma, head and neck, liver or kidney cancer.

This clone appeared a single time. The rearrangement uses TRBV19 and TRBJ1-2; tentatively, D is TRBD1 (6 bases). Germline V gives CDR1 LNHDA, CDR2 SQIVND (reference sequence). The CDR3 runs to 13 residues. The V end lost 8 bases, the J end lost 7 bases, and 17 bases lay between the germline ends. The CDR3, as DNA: TGTGCCAGTTTGAGGTCAGGGGTTGGTGGCTACACCTTC. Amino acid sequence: CASLRSGVGGYTF.

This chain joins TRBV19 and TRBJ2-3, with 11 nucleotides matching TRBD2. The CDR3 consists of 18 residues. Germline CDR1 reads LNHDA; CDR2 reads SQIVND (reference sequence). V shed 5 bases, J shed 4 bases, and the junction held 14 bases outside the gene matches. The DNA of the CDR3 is TGTGCCAGTAGTCCAACCGGGACTAGCGGCCAGTTTGCAGATACGCAGTATTTT. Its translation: CASSPTGTSGQFADTQYF.

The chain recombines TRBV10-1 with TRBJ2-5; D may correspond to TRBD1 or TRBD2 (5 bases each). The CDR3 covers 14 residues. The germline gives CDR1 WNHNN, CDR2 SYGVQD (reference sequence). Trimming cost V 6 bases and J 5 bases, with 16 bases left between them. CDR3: CASSRDPIGETQYF. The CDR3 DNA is TGCGCCAGCAGCCGGGACCCTATTGGGGAGACCCAGTACTTC.

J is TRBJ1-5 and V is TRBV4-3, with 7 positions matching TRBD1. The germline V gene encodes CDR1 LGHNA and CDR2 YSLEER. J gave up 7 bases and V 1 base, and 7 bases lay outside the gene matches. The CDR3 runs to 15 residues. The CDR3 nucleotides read TGCGCCAGCAGCCAAGGGACAGGTTCGGAACAGCCCCAGCATTTT. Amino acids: CASSQGTGSEQPQHF.

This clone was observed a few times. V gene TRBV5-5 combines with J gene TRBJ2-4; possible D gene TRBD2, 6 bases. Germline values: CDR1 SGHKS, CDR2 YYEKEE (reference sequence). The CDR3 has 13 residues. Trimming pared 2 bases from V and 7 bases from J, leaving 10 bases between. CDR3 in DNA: TGTGCCAGCAGCTTTCCGGGGACTAACATTCAGTACTTC. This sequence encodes CASSFPGTNIQYF.

Written as DNA, the CDR3 is TGTGCCAGCAGTTTGGACAGACCAGAAAACACCATATATTTT. Translated, it gives CASSLDRPENTIYF. This chain uses TRBV28 with TRBJ1-3; TRBD1 is a possible D gene (6 bases). From germline, CDR1 is MDHEN and CDR2 SYDVKM. Trimming removed 3 bases at V and 6 bases at J, with 12 bases between. This CDR3 contains 14 residues.

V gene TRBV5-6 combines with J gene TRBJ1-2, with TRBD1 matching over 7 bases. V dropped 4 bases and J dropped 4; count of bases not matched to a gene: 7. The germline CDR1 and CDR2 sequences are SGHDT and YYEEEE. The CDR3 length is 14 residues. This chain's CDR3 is CASSDTGAAYGYTF. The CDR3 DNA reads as TGTGCCAGCAGCGACACAGGGGCAGCCTATGGCTACACCTTC.

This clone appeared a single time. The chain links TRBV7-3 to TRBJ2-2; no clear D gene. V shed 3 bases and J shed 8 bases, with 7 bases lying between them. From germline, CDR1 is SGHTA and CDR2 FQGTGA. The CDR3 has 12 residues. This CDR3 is CASSFVSGELFF. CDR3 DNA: TGTGCCAGCAGCTTTGTCTCTGGGGAGCTGTTTTTT.

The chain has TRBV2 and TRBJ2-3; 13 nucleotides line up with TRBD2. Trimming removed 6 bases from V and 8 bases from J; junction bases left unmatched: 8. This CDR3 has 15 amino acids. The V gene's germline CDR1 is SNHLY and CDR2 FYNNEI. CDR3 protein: CASRGTSGEWGTQYF. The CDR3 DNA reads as TGTGCCAGCAGAGGGACTAGCGGGGAGTGGGGTACGCAGTATTTT. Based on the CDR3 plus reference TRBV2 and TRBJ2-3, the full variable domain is EPEVTQTPSHQVTQMGQEVILRCVPISNHLYFYWYRQILGQKVEFLVSFYNNEISEKSEIFDDQFSVERPDGSNFTLKIRSTKLEDSAMYFCASRGTSGEWGTQYFGPGTRLTVL.

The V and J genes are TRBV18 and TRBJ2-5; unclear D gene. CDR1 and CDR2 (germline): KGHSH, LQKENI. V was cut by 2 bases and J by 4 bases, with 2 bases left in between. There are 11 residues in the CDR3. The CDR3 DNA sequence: TGTGCCAGCTCACCAAGAGAGACCCAGTACTTC. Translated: CASSPRETQYF.

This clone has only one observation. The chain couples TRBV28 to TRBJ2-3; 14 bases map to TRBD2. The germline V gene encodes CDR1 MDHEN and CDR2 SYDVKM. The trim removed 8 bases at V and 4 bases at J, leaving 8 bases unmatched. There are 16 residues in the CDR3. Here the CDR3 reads CASDRLAGGSADTQYF. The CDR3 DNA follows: TGTGCCAGCGATAGACTAGCGGGAGGGAGCGCAGATACGCAGTATTTT.

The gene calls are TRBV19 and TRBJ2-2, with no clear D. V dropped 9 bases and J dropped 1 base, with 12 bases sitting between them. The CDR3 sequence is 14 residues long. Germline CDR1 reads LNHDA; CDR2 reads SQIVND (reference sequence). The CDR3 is CASKPRQNTGELFF. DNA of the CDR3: TGTGCCAGCAAGCCTCGACAGAACACCGGGGAGCTGTTTTTT.

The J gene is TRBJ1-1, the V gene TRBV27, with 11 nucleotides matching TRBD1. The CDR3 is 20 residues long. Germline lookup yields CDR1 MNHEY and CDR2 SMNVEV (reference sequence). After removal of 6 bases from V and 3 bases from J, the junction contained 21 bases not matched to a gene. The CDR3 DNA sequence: TGTGCCAGCAGCCACGCCGGGAGGACAGGGGGCGGGAGTCGCTACACTGAAGCTTTCTTT. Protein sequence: CASSHAGRTGGGSRYTEAFF.

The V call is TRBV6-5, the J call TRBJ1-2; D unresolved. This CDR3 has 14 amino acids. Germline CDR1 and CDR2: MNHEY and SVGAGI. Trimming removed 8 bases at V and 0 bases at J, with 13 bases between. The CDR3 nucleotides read TGTGCCAGCGGGAGCGGCGGAGCTAACTATGGCTACACCTTC. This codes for CASGSGGANYGYTF.

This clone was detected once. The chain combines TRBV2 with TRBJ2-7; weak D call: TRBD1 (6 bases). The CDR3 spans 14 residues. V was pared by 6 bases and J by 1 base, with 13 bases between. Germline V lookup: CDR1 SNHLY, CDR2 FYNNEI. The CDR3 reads CASSPGAGSYEQYF. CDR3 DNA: TGTGCCAGCAGCCCAGGGGCAGGGTCCTACGAGCAGTACTTC. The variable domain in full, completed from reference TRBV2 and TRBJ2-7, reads EPEVTQTPSHQVTQMGQEVILRCVPISNHLYFYWYRQILGQKVEFLVSFYNNEISEKSEIFDDQFSVERPDGSNFTLKIRSTKLEDSAMYFCASSPGAGSYEQYFGPGTRLTVT.

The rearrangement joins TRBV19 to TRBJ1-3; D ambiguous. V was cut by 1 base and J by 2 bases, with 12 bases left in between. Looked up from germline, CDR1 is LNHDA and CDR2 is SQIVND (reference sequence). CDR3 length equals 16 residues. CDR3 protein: CASSIGYGVAGNTIYF. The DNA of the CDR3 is TGTGCCAGTAGTATAGGCTACGGGGTTGCTGGAAACACCATATATTTT. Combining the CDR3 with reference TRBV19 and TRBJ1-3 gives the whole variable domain DGGITQSPKYLFRKEGQNVTLSCEQNLNHDAMYWYRQDPGQGLRLIYYSQIVNDFQKGDIAEGYSVSREKKESFPLTVTSAQKNPTAFYLCASSIGYGVAGNTIYFGEGSWLTVV.

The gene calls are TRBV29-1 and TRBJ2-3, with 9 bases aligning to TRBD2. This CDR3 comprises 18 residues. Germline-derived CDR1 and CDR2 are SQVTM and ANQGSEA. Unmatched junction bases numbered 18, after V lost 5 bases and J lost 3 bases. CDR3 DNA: TGCAGCGTTTGGATTAGCGGGAGTAAGGGAAGTATAACAGATACGCAGTATTTT. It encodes CSVWISGSKGSITDTQYF.

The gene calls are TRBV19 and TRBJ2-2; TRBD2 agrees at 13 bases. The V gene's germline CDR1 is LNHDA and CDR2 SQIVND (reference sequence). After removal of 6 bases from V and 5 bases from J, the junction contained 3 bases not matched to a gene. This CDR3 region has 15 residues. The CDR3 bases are TGTGCCAGTAGGAGACTAGCGGGGGGAACCGGGGAGCTGTTTTTT. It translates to CASRRLAGGTGELFF.

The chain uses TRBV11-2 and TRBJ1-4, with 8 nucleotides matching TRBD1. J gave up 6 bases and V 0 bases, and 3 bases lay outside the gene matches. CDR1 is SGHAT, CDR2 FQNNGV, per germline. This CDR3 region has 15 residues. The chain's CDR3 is CASSLEGTGYEKLFF. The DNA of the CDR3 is TGTGCCAGCAGCTTAGAAGGGACAGGCTATGAAAAACTGTTTTTT.

Written as DNA, the CDR3 is TGCGCCAGCAGAGAGGACGGGAACACTGAAGCTTTCTTT. This encodes CASREDGNTEAFF. The chain has TRBV10-1 and TRBJ1-1; D is unresolved. This CDR3 is 13 amino acids long. Germline-derived CDR1 and CDR2 are WNHNN and SYGVQD (reference sequence). V was trimmed by 6 bases and J by 1 base, leaving 9 bases between them.

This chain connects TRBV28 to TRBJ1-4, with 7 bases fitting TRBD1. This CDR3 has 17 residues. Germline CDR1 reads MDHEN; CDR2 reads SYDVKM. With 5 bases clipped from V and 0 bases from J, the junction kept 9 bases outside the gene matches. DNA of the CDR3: TGTGCCAGCAGTGTAATCGACAGGGCCGCAACTAATGAAAAACTGTTTTTT. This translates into CASSVIDRAATNEKLFF.

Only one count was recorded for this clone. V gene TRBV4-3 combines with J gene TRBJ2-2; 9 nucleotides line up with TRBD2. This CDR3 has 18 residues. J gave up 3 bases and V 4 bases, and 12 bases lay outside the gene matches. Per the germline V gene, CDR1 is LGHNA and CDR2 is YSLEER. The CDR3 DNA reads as TGCGCCAGCAGCCGCGGAGTGGGCGGGGGGGCCTACACCGGGGAGCTGTTTTTT. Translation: CASSRGVGGGAYTGELFF.

The CDR3 DNA is TGTGCCAGCAGCAAAGGAAAGGGGGAGGCATGGTGCGAGCAGTACTTC. Residues: CASSKGKGEAWCEQYF. This rearrangement joins TRBV21-1 to TRBJ2-7. TRBV21-1 is reported as a pseudogene. The CDR3 has 16 amino acids.

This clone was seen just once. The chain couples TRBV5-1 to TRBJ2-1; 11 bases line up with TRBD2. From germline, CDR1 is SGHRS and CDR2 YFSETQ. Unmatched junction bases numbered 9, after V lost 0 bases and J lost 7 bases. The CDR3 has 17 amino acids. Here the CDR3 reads CASSLAPLAGVINEQFF. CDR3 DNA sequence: TGCGCCAGCAGCTTGGCCCCACTAGCGGGAGTAATTAATGAGCAGTTCTTC. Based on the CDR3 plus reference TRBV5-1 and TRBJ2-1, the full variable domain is KAGVTQTPRYLIKTRGQQVTLSCSPISGHRSVSWYQQTPGQGLQFLFEYFSETQRNKGNFPGRFSGRQFSNSRSEMNVSTLELGDSALYLCASSLAPLAGVINEQFFGPGTRLTVL.

CDR3 amino acids: CASSFRTGDTEAFF. In DNA, the CDR3 is TGTGCCAGCAGCTTTCGGACAGGGGATACTGAAGCTTTCTTT. The chain couples TRBV7-2 to TRBJ1-1; TRBD1 aligns across 9 bases. Looked up from germline, CDR1 is SGHTA and CDR2 is FQGNSA. Trimming at V came to 3 bases and at J to 5 bases, leaving 4 bases not matched to a gene. This CDR3 comprises 14 residues.